This T cell receptor (beta chain) is drawn from a study of T cell responses to AZD1222 COVID-19 vaccine. About this clone itself: Its antigen is unknown.

V lost 8 bases to trimming and J lost 2 bases, with 9 bases between them. The CDR3 totals 13 residues. Germline values: CDR1 KGHDR, CDR2 SFDVKD. Study conclusions and caveats: There were mostly white British donors and more females than males, and clonal diversity was possibly underestimated. As reported, nearly half of all spike-specific TCRs target variant regions that are unmutated.

TCRdb's table, derived via immunoSEQ multiplex PCR, lists solely in-frame clones and lacks some. Of tens of thousands of clones in the sample, about nine tenths are singletons; the top ten hold under 30%. The source is an adult who received the AZD1222 COVID-19 vaccine. The chain recombines TRBV24-1 with TRBJ1-5, with D unresolved. Source: peripheral blood, taken 28 days after the second AZD1222 dose. The CDR3 region has the DNA TGTGCCACCACCGTATTAGGCAATCAGCCCCAGCATTTT. Translated, it gives CATTVLGNQPQHF.